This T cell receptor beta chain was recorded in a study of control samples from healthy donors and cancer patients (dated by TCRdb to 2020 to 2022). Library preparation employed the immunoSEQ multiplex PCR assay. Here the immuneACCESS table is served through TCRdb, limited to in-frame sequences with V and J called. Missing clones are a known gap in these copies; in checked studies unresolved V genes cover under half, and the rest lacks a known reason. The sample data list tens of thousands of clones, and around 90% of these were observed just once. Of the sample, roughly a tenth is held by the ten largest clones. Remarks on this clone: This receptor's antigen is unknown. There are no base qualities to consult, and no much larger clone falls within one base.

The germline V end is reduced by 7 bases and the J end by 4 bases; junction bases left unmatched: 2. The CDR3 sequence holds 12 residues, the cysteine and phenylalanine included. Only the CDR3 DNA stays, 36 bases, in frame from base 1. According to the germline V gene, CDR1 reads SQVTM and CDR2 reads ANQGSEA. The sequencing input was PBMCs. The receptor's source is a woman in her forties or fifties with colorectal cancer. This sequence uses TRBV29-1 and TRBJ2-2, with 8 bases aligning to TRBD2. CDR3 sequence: CSGAGVTGELFF. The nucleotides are TGCAGCGGAGCGGGGGTCACCGGGGAGCTGTTTTTT.